This record covers a single T cell receptor (beta chain). Spiking of synthetic TCR analog templates was performed in each PCR. The repertoire was sequenced with immunoSEQ multiplex PCR; TCRdb's copy has only in-frame clones and lacks some. The table shows over 35,000 clones, with 85% occurring only once. Trimming pared 0 bases from V and 4 bases from J, leaving 15 bases between. This CDR3 has 16 amino acids. Germline V gene lookup returns CDR1 MGHRA and CDR2 YSYEKL. The data belong to a study of PD-L1 blockade in urothelial cancer. Looking at the study overall: As for prior chemotherapy regimens, patients had received 0 to 3. Investigators checked blood 3 weeks (second dose) and 6 weeks after treatment start.

As to time point: pretreatment peripheral blood. Patients were diagnosed with urothelial carcinoma, either locally advanced or metastatic. Sequencing used PBMCs, obtained around atezolizumab (anti-PD-L1) treatment. This TCR came from an elderly man with urothelial cancer. The chain is built from TRBV4-1 and TRBJ1-2, with D possibly being TRBD1 (5 bases). CDR3 region: CASSQEGGAQTYGYTF. The CDR3 DNA follows: TGCGCCAGCAGCCAAGAAGGCGGGGCCCAGACCTATGGCTACACCTTC.